This T cell receptor (beta chain) was captured by sequencing in a study of blood T cell repertoires in COVID-19. Whole-study context: T cells, B-cell-depleted T cells, or PBMCs supplied cDNA or gDNA.

This clone has just a few counts. CDR1 is MNHEY, CDR2 SVGAGI, per germline. The V end lost 7 bases, the J end lost 5 bases, and 14 bases lay between the germline ends. The CDR3 is 13 residues long. TCRdb's copy holds only in-frame clones and misses some; the assay was immunoSEQ multiplex PCR. The sample shows 100,000 to 150,000 clones, under 90% of them seen only once. The source material was peripheral blood. The chain couples TRBV6-5 to TRBJ1-2; D not certain. This sequence originates from a woman aged 60-75 years with acute or convalescent COVID-19. CDR3 nucleotide sequence: TGTGCCAGCATGCAGTGGTCGGAGTATGGCTACACCTTC. The encoded protein is CASMQWSEYGYTF.